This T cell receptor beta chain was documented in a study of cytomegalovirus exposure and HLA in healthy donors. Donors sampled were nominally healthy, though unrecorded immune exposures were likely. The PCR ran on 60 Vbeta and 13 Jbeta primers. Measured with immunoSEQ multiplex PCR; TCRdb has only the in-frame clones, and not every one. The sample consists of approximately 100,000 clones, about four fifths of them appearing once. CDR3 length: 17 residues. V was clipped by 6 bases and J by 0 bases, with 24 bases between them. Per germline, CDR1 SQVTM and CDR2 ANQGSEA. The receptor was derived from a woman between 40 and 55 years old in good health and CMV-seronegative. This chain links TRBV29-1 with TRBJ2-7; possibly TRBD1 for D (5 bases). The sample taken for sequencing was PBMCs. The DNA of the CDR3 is TGCAGCGTCAACACAGGCCAAGCCCCGTCGAGCTCCTACGAGCAGTACTTC. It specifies CSVNTGQAPSSSYEQYF.